Shown below are 22 T cell receptor beta chains from a single sample sequenced in a study of persistence of HIV-infected CD4 T cells. Lysates of CMV-infected fibroblasts at 10 ug/mL stimulated these cells. Sorted nonresponding memory CD4+ T cells were CD40L-negative, CD69-negative, CD45RO-high. Their recognized antigens are unknown. Sequencing used immunoSEQ version 4 in survey mode. Clones were read by immunoSEQ multiplex PCR, and TCRdb kept only the in-frame ones, dropping some. Among more than 45,000 clones listed, over 70% were seen once. Sequenced here: CD4+ T cells sorted from PBMCs after approximately 20-hour stimulation, sampled from a patient who received antiretroviral therapy. The receptors come from an adult man with HIV who was CMV-seropositive.

J is TRBJ1-2 and V is TRBV3-1 (or the pseudogene TRBV3-2); D possibly corresponds to TRBD1 (5 bases). Germline V lookup: CDR1 LGHDT, CDR2 YNNKEL (reference sequence). CDR3 length equals 15 residues. The V and J ends lost 0 bases and 5 bases respectively, with 13 bases between them. In nucleotides, the CDR3 is TGTGCCAGCAGCCAAGATCAGAGGGGTCAATATGGCTACACCTTC. As protein: CASSQDQRGQYGYTF.

V is TRBV4-3 and J is TRBJ2-7; D not certain. Germline-derived CDR1 and CDR2 are LGHNA and YSLEER. The CDR3 has 15 amino acids. V lost 1 base, J lost 0 bases, and 10 bases lay in between. The CDR3 sequence: CASSQGVGSSYEQYF. In nucleotides, the CDR3 is TGCGCCAGCAGCCAAGGGGTAGGGTCCTCCTACGAGCAGTACTTC.

V gene TRBV7-9 combines with J gene TRBJ1-6; no definite D call. The CDR3 is 15 amino acids. Trimming took off 4 bases at V and 0 bases at J, with 7 bases between the two ends. The germline V gene encodes CDR1 SEHNR and CDR2 FQNEAQ (reference sequence). The CDR3 loop reads CASSSGASYNSPLHF. CDR3 nucleotide sequence: TGTGCCAGCAGCTCAGGAGCCTCCTATAATTCACCCCTCCACTTT.

V usage is TRBV6-5 and J usage is TRBJ2-7; possibly TRBD1 for D (6 bases). Trimming removed 6 bases at V and 6 bases at J, with 15 bases between. The CDR3 is 13 amino acids. Germline loops: CDR1 MNHEY, CDR2 SVGAGI. The CDR3 nucleotides read TGTGCCAGCAGCCGCAGGGGTATTGGCGAGCAGTACTTC. Translated: CASSRRGIGEQYF.

The V call is TRBV6-6, the J call TRBJ2-2, with D perhaps matching TRBD1 (5 bases). CDR3 length: 12 amino acids. Looked up from germline, CDR1 is MNHNY and CDR2 is SVGAGI (reference sequence). V was pared by 5 bases and J by 8 bases, with 9 bases between. The DNA of the CDR3 is TGTGCCAGCAGTCAGGGTGTAGGGGAGCTGTTTTTT. As protein: CASSQGVGELFF.

The chain couples TRBV7-8 to TRBJ1-5; D gene uncertain. V gave up 6 bases and J gave up 4 bases, with 16 bases separating them. This CDR3 contains 15 residues. Germline CDR1 is SGHVS and CDR2 is FQNEAQ. The chain's CDR3 is CASSPRGRTNQPQHF. DNA for the CDR3: TGTGCCAGCAGTCCTCGTGGCAGAACAAATCAGCCCCAGCATTTT.

This chain links TRBV10-3 with TRBJ2-7; no clear D. The CDR3 totals 16 residues. The germline CDR1 and CDR2 sequences are ENHRY and SYGVKD. Trimming stripped 0 bases from V and 5 bases from J, with 17 bases between. In nucleotides, the CDR3 is TGTGCCATCAGTGAGTCAAGGTTCATCCTAGGCGACGAGCAGTACTTC. Protein product: CAISESRFILGDEQYF.

The chain recombines TRBV29-1 with TRBJ2-7, with D maybe TRBD2 (6 bases). Germline values: CDR1 SQVTM, CDR2 ANQGSEA. Deletions cut 7 bases from V and 4 bases from J, with 17 bases between. This CDR3 is 13 amino acids long. The CDR3 DNA reads TGCAGCGCCCTACGCCCCGGGAGTTACGAGCAGTACTTC. Its translation: CSALRPGSYEQYF.

The rearrangement joins TRBV18 to TRBJ1-6; no definite D call. The CDR3 sequence is 16 residues long. Germline loops: CDR1 KGHSH, CDR2 LQKENI. The V gene lost 3 bases and the J gene lost 7 bases, with 16 bases spanning the gap. The CDR3 nucleotides are TGTGCCAGCTCACCTTTGAGCCGAGATAAGAATTCACCCCTCCACTTT. Its protein product is CASSPLSRDKNSPLHF.

Written as DNA, the CDR3 is TGCAGCGTGAGCCCCCGACAGGCCAACACTGAAGCTTTCTTT. The encoded protein is CSVSPRQANTEAFF. The gene calls are TRBV29-1 and TRBJ1-1; D possibly corresponds to TRBD1 (6 bases). CDR3 length equals 14 residues. Germline V gene lookup returns CDR1 SQVTM and CDR2 ANQGSEA. V was trimmed by 6 bases and J by 2 bases, leaving 16 bases between them.

This clone was recorded a few times. The chain has TRBV29-1 and TRBJ2-3, with no clear D. Trimming pared 3 bases from V and 2 bases from J, leaving 12 bases between. This CDR3 is built from 14 residues. The germline V gene encodes CDR1 SQVTM and CDR2 ANQGSEA. CDR3 sequence: CSVDSTANTDTQYF. The CDR3 bases are TGCAGCGTTGATAGTACAGCAAACACAGATACGCAGTATTTT.

A remark on this clone: The same CDR3 also results from other DNA sequences found in this sample. V is TRBV7-9 and J is TRBJ1-1; D is undetermined. The CDR3 contains 12 residues. V lost 2 bases to trimming and J lost 4 bases, with 5 bases between them. Germline CDR1 and CDR2: SEHNR and FQNEAQ (reference sequence). Here the CDR3 reads CASSLLGTEAFF. The DNA for the CDR3 is TGTGCCAGCAGCTTACTTGGCACTGAAGCTTTCTTT.

This clone was detected only once. The gene calls are TRBV7-9 and TRBJ2-7; 7 bases fit TRBD2. The germline gives CDR1 SEHNR, CDR2 FQNEAQ (reference sequence). V dropped 5 bases and J dropped 0; count of bases not matched to a gene: 7. The length of the CDR3 is 15 residues. This CDR3 reads CASSPVAGSSYEQYF. CDR3 DNA sequence: TGTGCCAGCAGCCCGGTAGCGGGCTCCTCCTACGAGCAGTACTTC.

This clone came up a few times. CDR3 DNA: TGTGCCAGCAGCGTGGGACAGGTTAACACAGATACGCAGTATTTT. As protein: CASSVGQVNTDTQYF. This chain links TRBV2 with TRBJ2-3, with 8 bases aligning to TRBD1. After removal of 6 bases from V and 2 bases from J, the junction contained 7 bases not matched to a gene. The CDR3 runs 15 residues. Germline CDR1 and CDR2: SNHLY and FYNNEI.

The chain uses TRBV5-1 and TRBJ2-5, with 16 positions matching TRBD2. The CDR3 loop spans 16 amino acids. V shed 4 bases and J 4 bases; nucleotides not matched to a gene: 4. CDR1 SGHRS and CDR2 YFSETQ come from the germline V gene. This chain's CDR3 is CASSPGTSGGAETQYF. In DNA, the CDR3 is TGCGCCAGCAGCCCGGGGACTAGCGGGGGGGCAGAGACCCAGTACTTC.

The chain joins TRBV20-1 to TRBJ2-6; D is unresolved. With 3 bases removed from V and 0 bases from J, the gap between germline ends came to 9 bases. Germline CDR1 reads DFQATT; CDR2 reads SNEGSKA (reference sequence). CDR3 length: 15 residues. CDR3 protein: CSASSLFSGANVLTF. CDR3 sequence (DNA): TGCAGTGCTAGTTCTTTGTTCTCTGGGGCCAACGTCCTGACTTTC.

CDR3 nucleotide sequence: TGTGCCAGCAGTTTAATCGGACAGGGAGGAAACACCATATATTTT. Protein sequence: CASSLIGQGGNTIYF. The J gene is TRBJ1-3, the V gene TRBV27; the match to TRBD1 covers 8 bases. Germline CDR1 reads MNHEY; CDR2 reads SMNVEV (reference sequence). CDR3 length: 15 residues. V trimming: 2 bases; J trimming: 4 bases; junction bases outside the gene matches: 4.

This chain uses TRBV5-6 with TRBJ1-1, with a possible D match to TRBD1 (5 bases). CDR1 is SGHDT, CDR2 YYEEEE, per germline. Trimming took 4 bases from V and 5 from J, leaving 9 bases between them. The CDR3 has 12 residues. Here the CDR3 reads CASSRGRTEAFF. The CDR3 DNA is TGTGCCAGCAGCCGGGGGAGGACTGAAGCTTTCTTT.

The rearrangement uses TRBV3-1 (or the pseudogene TRBV3-2) and TRBJ1-1; D is perhaps TRBD1 (6 bases). The CDR3 contains 13 residues. V lost 4 bases and J 7 bases, leaving 13 bases between the germline ends. CDR1 and CDR2 from the germline V gene are LGHDT and YNNKEL (reference sequence). The CDR3 spells CASSLTLTGEAFF. CDR3 nucleotides: TGTGCCAGCAGCCTCACCCTGACAGGTGAAGCTTTCTTT.

V gene TRBV19 combines with J gene TRBJ1-1; D call uncertain. CDR1 LNHDA and CDR2 SQIVND come from the germline V gene (reference sequence). This CDR3 is built from 15 residues. Trimming removed 3 bases from V and 0 bases from J, with 11 bases in between. The CDR3 spells CASSMVGSMNTEAFF. As DNA, the CDR3 is TGTGCCAGTAGTATGGTCGGCAGCATGAACACTGAAGCTTTCTTT.

The J gene is TRBJ1-1, the V gene TRBV19, with 8 bases that match TRBD1. V was clipped by 4 bases and J by 1 base; unmatched bases: 2. The germline gives CDR1 LNHDA, CDR2 SQIVND (reference sequence). The CDR3 totals 14 residues. Here the CDR3 DNA reads TGTGCCAGTAGTAGGGGGACAGGGAACACTGAAGCTTTCTTT. It yields the protein CASSRGTGNTEAFF.

The V call is TRBV28, the J call TRBJ2-1; 10 nucleotides agree with TRBD2. This CDR3 has 16 amino acids. Losses at the gene ends were 3 bases for V and 9 bases for J; bases not matched to a gene: 11. Germline V lookup: CDR1 MDHEN, CDR2 SYDVKM. The CDR3 protein is CASSLELAGIGGEQFF. The CDR3 bases are TGTGCCAGCAGTTTGGAACTAGCGGGAATAGGCGGTGAGCAGTTCTTC.